A selection of T cell receptor beta chains follows, all from one sample in a study of T cell responses to AZD1222 COVID-19 vaccine. Profiled with immunoSEQ multiplex PCR; TCRdb holds only in-frame clones, not every one. This table has roughly 150,000 clones, about 93% appearing once. The material sequenced was peripheral blood, taken on day 0 of AZD1222 vaccination. The receptor set was obtained from an adult in good health. The conserved cysteine and the conserved F or W are not part of the CDR3 here.

J gene | V gene | CDR3 protein
TRBJ2-2 | TRBV5-1 | ASSLSANTGELF
TRBJ2-1 | TRBV5-1 | ASSLVGTSGTPPYNEQF
TRBJ1-1 | TRBV7-9 | ASSLDDPRTEAF
TRBJ1-1 | TRBV27 | ASGRIGLNTEAF
TRBJ2-7 | TRBV19 | ASSIPKGNEQY
TRBJ1-6 | TRBV5-1 | ASRQGDNSPLH
TRBJ1-1 | TRBV6-2/TRBV6-3 | ASSPLRVMTNTEAF
TRBJ1-2 | TRBV3-1/TRBV3-2 | ASSQATRYGYT
TRBJ1-2 | TRBV3-1/TRBV3-2 | ASSNRGVSDGYT
TRBJ1-6 | TRBV6-5 | ASSSRDRGNSPLH
TRBJ1-6 | TRBV3-1/TRBV3-2 | ASSQDYNSPLH
TRBJ1-1 | TRBV5-1 | ASSLERGSEAF
TRBJ2-3 | TRBV5-6 | ASSPLTISTDTQY
TRBJ2-3 | TRBV7-2 | ASSLARADTQY
TRBJ2-7 | TRBV6-2/TRBV6-3 | ASSYWGDGSGEQY
TRBJ2-2 | TRBV5-1 | ASSPGLAGAGELF
TRBJ1-1 | TRBV19 | ASTRDRGQTEAF
TRBJ2-3 | TRBV7-9 | ASSYTGASTDTQY
TRBJ1-2 | TRBV6-5 | ASSYQTGKGYT
TRBJ1-1 | TRBV3-1/TRBV3-2 | ASSLVTGAEAF
TRBJ1-2 | TRBV19 | ASSIEGPGQDYGYT
TRBJ2-1 | TRBV29-1 | SASPTSGIHNEQF
TRBJ1-1 | TRBV11-3 | ASSLTPGPNTEAF
TRBJ1-2 | TRBV29-1 | SVGGQGAWNYGYT
TRBJ2-7 | TRBV9 | ASSPGQGNDEQY
TRBJ2-2 | TRBV13 | ASSPAGTSGTGELF
TRBJ1-6 | TRBV6-5 | ASMDGPEPLH
TRBJ2-2 | TRBV30 | AWSLHSTGELF